This TCR beta chain derives from a study of cytomegalovirus exposure and HLA in healthy donors. Both 60 Vbeta primers and 13 Jbeta primers went into the PCR. Only in-frame clones appear in the TCRdb table, and some are missing; sequencing was by immunoSEQ multiplex PCR. The data show about 180,000 clones, around 75% seen once. Germline V gene data show CDR1 as SEHNR and CDR2 as FQNEAQ (reference sequence). The V and J ends lost 4 bases and 10 bases respectively, with 14 bases between them. The CDR3 has 14 amino acids. This clonotype was sampled from a male donor in good health and CMV-seronegative. This chain uses TRBV7-9 with TRBJ1-6; TRBD1 is a possible D gene (5 bases). Material: PBMCs. CDR3 region: CASSSPGGGSPLHF. In DNA, the CDR3 is TGTGCCAGCAGCTCTCCGGGGGGGGGATCACCCCTCCACTTT.